This T cell receptor (beta chain) is drawn from a study of blood T cells in healthy people across ages. Primed by a sample-barcoded 5' primer and a J-beta primer mix, a second PCR proceeded for 7 to 11 cycles. One entry per CDR3 protein, called by TCRdb with MiXCR from the 5' RACE reads. The profile shows about 680,000 distinct CDR3 sequences, over 45% of them singletons. V dropped 4 bases and J dropped 3; count of bases not matched to a gene: 18. Germline CDR1 and CDR2: KGHDR and SFDVKD. The CDR3 consists of 19 residues. The receptor's source is a woman between 55 and 75 years old in good health. This rearrangement joins TRBV24-1 to TRBJ1-1; 8 positions match TRBD1. Input material: blood. CDR3 loop: CATSELDRWGGTGDTEAFF. The CDR3 coding sequence is TGTGCCACCAGTGAGCTGGACCGGTGGGGCGGGACAGGAGACACTGAAGCTTTCTTT.